This T cell receptor beta chain is from a study of metastatic and nonmetastatic thyroid tumors. Study as a whole: Across blood and tumor or nodule tissue, repertoires from malignant and benign thyroid patients were compared with one another.

All patients reached thyroid surgery having received no treatment beforehand. This clone turned up a few times. Antigen: not known. Overall study findings and caveats: Patients with malignant thyroid tumors reportedly had significantly higher TCR beta diversity than those with benign nodules, in blood and tumor.

Authors' processing steps: Building a distant-metastasis classifier for papillary thyroid cancer drew on CDR3 differences across clinicopathological groups. TCRdb re-called the PCR reads via MiXCR. These V and J calls are TCRdb output, not the study's own analysis. The sample shows 10,000 or so clones, 32% of them seen only once. The specimen sequenced was tumor tissue. This receptor was taken from a female donor with papillary thyroid cancer or a benign thyroid nodule (not recorded which). Some clones in this sample may be carry-over from other donors' samples.

The CDR3 DNA is TGTGCCAGCACCCTAAAATCGGGACAGTCTAATTCACCCCTCCACTTT. It is translated as CASTLKSGQSNSPLHF. V is TRBV27 and J is TRBJ1-6; 7 bases are shared with TRBD1. This CDR3 contains 16 residues. The germline V gene has CDR1 MNHEY and CDR2 SMNVEV (reference sequence). Trimming removed 7 bases from V and 6 bases from J; junction bases left unmatched: 12.